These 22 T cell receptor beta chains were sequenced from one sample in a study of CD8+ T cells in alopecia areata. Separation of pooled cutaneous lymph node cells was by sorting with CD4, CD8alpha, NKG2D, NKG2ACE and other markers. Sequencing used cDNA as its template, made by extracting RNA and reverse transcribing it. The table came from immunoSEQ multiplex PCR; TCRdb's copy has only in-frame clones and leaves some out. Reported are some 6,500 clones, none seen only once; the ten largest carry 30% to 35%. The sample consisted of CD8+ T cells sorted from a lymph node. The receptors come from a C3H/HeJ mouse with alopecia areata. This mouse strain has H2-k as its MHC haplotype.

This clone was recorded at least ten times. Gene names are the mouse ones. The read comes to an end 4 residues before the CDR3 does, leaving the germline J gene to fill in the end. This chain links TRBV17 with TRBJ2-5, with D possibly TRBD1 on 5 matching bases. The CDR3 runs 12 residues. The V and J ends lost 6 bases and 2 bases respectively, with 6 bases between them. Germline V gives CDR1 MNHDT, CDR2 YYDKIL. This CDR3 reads CASRDIQDTQYF. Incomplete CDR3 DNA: TGTGCTAGCAGGGACATCCAAGAC. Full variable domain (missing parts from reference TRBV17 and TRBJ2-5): DTTVKQNPRYKLARVGKPVNLICSQTMNHDTMYWYQKKPNQAPKLLLFYYDKILNREADTFEKFQSSRPNNSFCSLYIGSAGLEYSAMYLCASRDIQDTQYFGPGTRLLVL.

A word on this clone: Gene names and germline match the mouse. The CDR3 DNA, read in part, is TGTGCCAGCAGTCACCGGGACTGGGGTCCTTAT. Protein sequence: CASSHRDWGPY. The whole CDR3 protein reads CASSHRDWGPYEQYF. The gene calls are TRBV19 and TRBJ2-7, with 10 bases aligning to TRBD2. The read comes to an end 4 residues before the CDR3 does, leaving the germline J gene to fill in the end. The CDR3 totals 15 residues. CDR1 is FNHDT and CDR2 is SITEND in the germline V gene (reference sequence).

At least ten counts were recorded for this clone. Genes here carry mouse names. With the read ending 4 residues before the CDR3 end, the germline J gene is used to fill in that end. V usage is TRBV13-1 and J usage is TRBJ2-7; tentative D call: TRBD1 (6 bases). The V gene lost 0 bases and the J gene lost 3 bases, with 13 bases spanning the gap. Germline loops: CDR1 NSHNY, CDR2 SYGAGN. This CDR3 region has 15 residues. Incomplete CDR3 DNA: TGTGCCAGCAGTGATGCCTGGACAGAAAACTAT. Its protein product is CASSDAWTENY. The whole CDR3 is CASSDAWTENYEQYF.

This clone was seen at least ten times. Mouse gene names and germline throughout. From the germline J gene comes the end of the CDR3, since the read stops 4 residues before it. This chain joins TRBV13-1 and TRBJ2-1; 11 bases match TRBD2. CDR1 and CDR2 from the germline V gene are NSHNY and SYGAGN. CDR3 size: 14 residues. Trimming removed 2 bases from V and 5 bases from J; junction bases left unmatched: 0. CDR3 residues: CASSEDWGDAEQFF. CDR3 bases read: TGTGCCAGCAGTGAGGACTGGGGGGATGCT.

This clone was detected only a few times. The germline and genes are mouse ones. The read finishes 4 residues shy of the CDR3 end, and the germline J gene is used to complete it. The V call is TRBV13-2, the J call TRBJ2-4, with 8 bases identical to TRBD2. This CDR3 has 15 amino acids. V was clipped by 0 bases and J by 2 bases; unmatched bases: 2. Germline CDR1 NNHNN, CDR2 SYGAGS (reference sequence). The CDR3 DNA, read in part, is TGTGCCAGCGGTGATGCTGGGGGGATTCAAAAC. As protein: CASGDAGGIQN. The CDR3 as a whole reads CASGDAGGIQNTLYF.

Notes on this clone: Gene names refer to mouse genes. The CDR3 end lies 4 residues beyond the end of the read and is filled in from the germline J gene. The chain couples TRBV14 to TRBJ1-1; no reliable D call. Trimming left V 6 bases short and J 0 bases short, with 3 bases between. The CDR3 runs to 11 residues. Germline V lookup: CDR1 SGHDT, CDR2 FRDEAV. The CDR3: CASTQNTEVFF. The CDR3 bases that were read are TGTGCCAGCACACAGAACACA.

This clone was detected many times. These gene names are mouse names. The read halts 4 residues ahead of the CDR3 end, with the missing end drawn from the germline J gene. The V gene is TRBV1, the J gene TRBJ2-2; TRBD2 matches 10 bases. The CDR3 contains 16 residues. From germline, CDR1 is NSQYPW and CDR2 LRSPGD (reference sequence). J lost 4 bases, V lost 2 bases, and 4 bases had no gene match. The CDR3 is CTCSAKDWGATGQLYF. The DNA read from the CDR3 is TGCACCTGCAGTGCAAAAGACTGGGGGGCCACCGGG.

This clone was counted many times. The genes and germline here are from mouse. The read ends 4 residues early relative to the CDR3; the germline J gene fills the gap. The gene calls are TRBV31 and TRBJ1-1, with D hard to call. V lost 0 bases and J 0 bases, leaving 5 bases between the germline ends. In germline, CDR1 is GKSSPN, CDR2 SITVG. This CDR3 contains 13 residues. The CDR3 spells CAWSLNSNTEVFF. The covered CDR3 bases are TGTGCCTGGAGTCTAAACTCAAACACA.

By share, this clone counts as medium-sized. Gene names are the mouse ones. The CDR3 bases that were read are TGTGCCAGCAGTGATGCAGGGGCCTAT. Translated: CASSDAGAY. In full, the CDR3 is CASSDAGAYEQYF. This chain connects TRBV13-1 to TRBJ2-7, with a weak D call TRBD1 (6 bases). The read stops 4 residues short of the end of the CDR3; the missing end is completed from the germline J gene. The CDR3 is 13 residues long. Germline CDR1 reads NSHNY; CDR2 reads SYGAGN. V lost 0 bases and J 2 bases, leaving 6 bases between the germline ends.

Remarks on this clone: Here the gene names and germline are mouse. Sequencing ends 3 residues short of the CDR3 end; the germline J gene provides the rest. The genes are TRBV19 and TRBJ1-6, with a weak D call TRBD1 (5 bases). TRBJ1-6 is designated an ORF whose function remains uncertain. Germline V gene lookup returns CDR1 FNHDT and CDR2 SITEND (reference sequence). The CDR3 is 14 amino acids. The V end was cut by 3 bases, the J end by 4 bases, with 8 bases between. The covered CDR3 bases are TGTGCCAGCAGTAAGGACAATTATAATTCGCCC. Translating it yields CASSKDNYNSP. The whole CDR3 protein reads CASSKDNYNSPLYF.

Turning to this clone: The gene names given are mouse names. Incomplete CDR3 DNA: TGTGCCAGCAGTATTCCGGGACTGGGGGGCGCCGGG. The encoded protein is CASSIPGLGGAG. The entire CDR3 sequence reads CASSIPGLGGAGQLYF. The gene calls are TRBV19 and TRBJ2-2, with 12 bases matching TRBD2. The read finishes 4 residues shy of the CDR3 end, and the germline J gene is used to complete it. Germline CDR1 and CDR2: FNHDT and SITEND (reference sequence). This CDR3 region has 16 residues. V gave up 2 bases and J gave up 6 bases; unmatched junction bases: 5.

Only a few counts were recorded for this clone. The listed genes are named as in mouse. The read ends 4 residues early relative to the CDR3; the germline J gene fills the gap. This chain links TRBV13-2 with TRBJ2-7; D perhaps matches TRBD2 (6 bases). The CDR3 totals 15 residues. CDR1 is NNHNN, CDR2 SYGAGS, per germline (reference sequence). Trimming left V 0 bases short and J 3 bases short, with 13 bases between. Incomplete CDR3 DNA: TGTGCCAGCGGTGATGGAGGCTGGGGCGACTAT. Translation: CASGDGGWGDY. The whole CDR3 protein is CASGDGGWGDYEQYF.

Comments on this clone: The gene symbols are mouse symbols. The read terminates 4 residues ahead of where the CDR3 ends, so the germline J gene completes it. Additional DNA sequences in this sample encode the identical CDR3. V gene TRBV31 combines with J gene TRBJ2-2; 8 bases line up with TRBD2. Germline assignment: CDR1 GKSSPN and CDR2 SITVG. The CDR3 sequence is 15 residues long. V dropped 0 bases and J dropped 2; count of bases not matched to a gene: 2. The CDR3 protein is CAWSLGGRNTGQLYF. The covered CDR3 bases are TGTGCCTGGAGTCTGGGGGGGCGGAACACCGGG.

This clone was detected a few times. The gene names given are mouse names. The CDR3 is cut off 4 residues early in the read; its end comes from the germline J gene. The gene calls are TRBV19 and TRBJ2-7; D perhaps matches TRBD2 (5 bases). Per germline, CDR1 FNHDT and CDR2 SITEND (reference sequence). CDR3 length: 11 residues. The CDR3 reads CASSWGYEQYF. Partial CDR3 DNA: TGTGCCAGCAGTTGGGGTTAT.

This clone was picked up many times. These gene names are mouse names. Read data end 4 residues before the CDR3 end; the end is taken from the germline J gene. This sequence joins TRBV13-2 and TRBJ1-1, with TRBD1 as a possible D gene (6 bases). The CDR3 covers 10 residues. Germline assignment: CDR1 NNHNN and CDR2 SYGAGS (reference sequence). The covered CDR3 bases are TGTGCCAGCGGACAGGGA. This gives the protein CASGQG. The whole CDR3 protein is CASGQGEVFF.

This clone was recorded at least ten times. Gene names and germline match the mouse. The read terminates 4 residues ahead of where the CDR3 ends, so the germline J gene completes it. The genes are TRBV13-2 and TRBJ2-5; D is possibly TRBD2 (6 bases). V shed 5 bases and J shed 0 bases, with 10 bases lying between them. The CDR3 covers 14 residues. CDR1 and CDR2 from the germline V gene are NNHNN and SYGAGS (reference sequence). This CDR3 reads CASGSGANQDTQYF. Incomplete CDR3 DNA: TGTGCCAGCGGCTCTGGGGCTAACCAAGAC.

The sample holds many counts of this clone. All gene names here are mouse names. The sequenced CDR3 bases are TGTGCCAGCAGCCAAGAGGGGAAGGCCGGG. Protein: CASSQEGKAG. In full, the CDR3 reads CASSQEGKAGQLYF. This chain uses TRBV5 with TRBJ2-2; D gene unclear. The CDR3 goes on 4 residues after the read ends, and that part is filled in from the germline J gene. The CDR3 sequence is 14 residues long. The germline V and J ends were trimmed by 0 bases and 6 bases, with 8 bases remaining between them. Germline values: CDR1 LGHNA, CDR2 YNLKQL (reference sequence).

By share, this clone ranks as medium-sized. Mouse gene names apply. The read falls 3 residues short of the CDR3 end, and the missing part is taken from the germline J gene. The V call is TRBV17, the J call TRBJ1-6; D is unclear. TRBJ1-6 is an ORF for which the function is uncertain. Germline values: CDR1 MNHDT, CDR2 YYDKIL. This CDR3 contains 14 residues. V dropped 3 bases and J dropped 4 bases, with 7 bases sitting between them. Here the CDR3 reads CASSSQPYNSPLYF. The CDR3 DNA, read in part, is TGTGCTAGCAGTAGTCAGCCTTATAATTCGCCC.

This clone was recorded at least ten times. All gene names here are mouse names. The CDR3 reads CASSQEVAGPSAETLYF. The CDR3 bases that were read are TGTGCCAGCAGCCAAGAGGTGGCAGGGCCTAGTGCAGAA. J is TRBJ2-3 and V is TRBV5, with a possible D match to TRBD1 (5 bases). The read falls 4 residues short of the CDR3 end, and the missing part is taken from the germline J gene. The CDR3 covers 17 residues. V was trimmed by 0 bases and J by 0 bases, leaving 13 bases between them. CDR1 is LGHNA, CDR2 YNLKQL, per germline (reference sequence).

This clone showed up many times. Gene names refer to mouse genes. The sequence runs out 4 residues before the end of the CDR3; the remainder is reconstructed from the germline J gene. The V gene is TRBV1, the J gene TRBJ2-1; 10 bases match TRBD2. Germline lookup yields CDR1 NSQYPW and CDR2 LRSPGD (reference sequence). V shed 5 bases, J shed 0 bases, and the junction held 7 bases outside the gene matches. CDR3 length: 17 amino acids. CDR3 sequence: CTCSPGLGPYNYAEQFF. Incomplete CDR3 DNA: TGCACCTGCAGTCCGGGACTGGGGCCGTATAACTATGCT.

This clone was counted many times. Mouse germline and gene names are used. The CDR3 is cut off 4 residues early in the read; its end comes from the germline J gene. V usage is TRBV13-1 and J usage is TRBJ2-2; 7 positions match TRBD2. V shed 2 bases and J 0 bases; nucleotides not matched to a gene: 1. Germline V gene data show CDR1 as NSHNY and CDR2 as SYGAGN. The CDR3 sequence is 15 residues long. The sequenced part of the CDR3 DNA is TGTGCCAGCAGTGAGGGGGGGGCAAACACCGGG. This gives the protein CASSEGGANTG. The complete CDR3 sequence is CASSEGGANTGQLYF.

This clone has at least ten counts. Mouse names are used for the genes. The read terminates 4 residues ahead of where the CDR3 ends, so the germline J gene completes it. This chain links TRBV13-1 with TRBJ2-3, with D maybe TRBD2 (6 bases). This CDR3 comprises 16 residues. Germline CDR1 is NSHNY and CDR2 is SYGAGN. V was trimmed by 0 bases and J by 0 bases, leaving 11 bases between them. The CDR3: CASSDDLGSSAETLYF. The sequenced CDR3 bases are TGTGCCAGCAGTGATGACCTGGGGTCTAGTGCAGAA.